The rows below give T cell receptor beta chains drawn from one sample of a study of cytomegalovirus exposure and HLA in healthy donors. TCRdb's table, derived via immunoSEQ multiplex PCR, lists solely in-frame clones and lacks some. The top ten hold approximately 1.2% of the sample, which has about 130,000 clones, approximately 94% seen once. Material for sequencing was PBMCs. The source of these receptors is a woman under 30 in good health and CMV-seronegative. Both conserved end residues are part of each CDR3. The D gene is left open where the match is weak. Clone size is stated in some rows and not others, as once, few, many or a class when expanded.

.	TRBJ1-4	TRBD1	TRBV20-1	CLGQGGEKLFF	TGTCTGGGACAGGGGGGTGAAAAACTGTTTTTT
.	TRBJ1-1	.	TRBV19	CASSIHSMNTEAFF	TGTGCCAGTAGTATTCACAGTATGAACACTGAAGCTTTCTTT
.	TRBJ2-7	TRBD2	TRBV9	CASSGWGTSGIYEQYF	TGTGCCAGCAGTGGTTGGGGGACTAGCGGGATCTACGAGCAGTACTTC
.	TRBJ1-3	.	TRBV9	CASSVGQRASSGNTIYF	TGTGCCAGCAGCGTAGGGCAGAGGGCCAGCTCTGGAAACACCATATATTTT
.	TRBJ2-3	TRBD2	TRBV2	CASLNGLAENTDTQYF	TGTGCCAGCCTTAACGGACTAGCGGAAAACACAGATACGCAGTATTTT
.	TRBJ2-1	TRBD2	TRBV19	CASSLAGGPGYEQFF	TGTGCCAGTAGTCTAGCGGGAGGGCCGGGGTATGAGCAGTTCTTC
.	TRBJ1-5	TRBD1	TRBV30	CAWSPQGAVAQHF	TGTGCCTGGAGCCCCCAGGGGGCGGTAGCCCAGCATTTT
.	TRBJ2-1	TRBD2	TRBV5-4	CASSSGLAGNNEQFF	TGTGCCAGCAGCTCAGGACTAGCGGGAAACAATGAGCAGTTCTTC
once	TRBJ1-2	.	TRBV28	CASSDGVNYGYTF	TGTGCCAGCAGTGACGGGGTAAACTATGGCTACACCTTC
.	TRBJ2-2	TRBD1	TRBV7-9	CASSLGAQGARTGELFF	TGTGCCAGCAGCTTGGGCGCCCAGGGGGCGCGCACCGGGGAGCTGTTTTTT
.	TRBJ1-1	.	TRBV7-2	CASSPLQGSTEAFF	TGTGCCAGCAGCCCGTTACAGGGTAGCACTGAAGCTTTCTTT
.	TRBJ2-7	TRBD1	TRBV18	CASSPQQGALPGEQYF	TGTGCCAGCTCACCACAACAGGGGGCCTTACCCGGCGAGCAGTACTTC
once	TRBJ2-5	TRBD2	TRBV7-6	CASSLQGLGRETQYF	TGTGCCAGCAGCCTCCAGGGACTAGGAAGAGAGACCCAGTACTTC
.	TRBJ1-6	.	TRBV2	CASRDSNSPLHF	TGTGCCAGCAGGGACAGCAATTCACCCCTCCACTTT
.	TRBJ1-2	.	TRBV30	CAWSGGGGKGLLRDGYTF	TGTGCCTGGAGTGGTGGGGGGGGAAAGGGACTTTTGCGGGACGGCTACACCTTC
.	TRBJ2-5	.	TRBV5-1	CASSGGSMQETQYF	TGCGCCAGCAGCGGGGGGTCCATGCAAGAGACCCAGTACTTC
.	TRBJ2-7	TRBD1	TRBV29-1	CSVRDSSYEQYF	TGCAGCGTTAGGGACAGCTCCTACGAGCAGTACTTC